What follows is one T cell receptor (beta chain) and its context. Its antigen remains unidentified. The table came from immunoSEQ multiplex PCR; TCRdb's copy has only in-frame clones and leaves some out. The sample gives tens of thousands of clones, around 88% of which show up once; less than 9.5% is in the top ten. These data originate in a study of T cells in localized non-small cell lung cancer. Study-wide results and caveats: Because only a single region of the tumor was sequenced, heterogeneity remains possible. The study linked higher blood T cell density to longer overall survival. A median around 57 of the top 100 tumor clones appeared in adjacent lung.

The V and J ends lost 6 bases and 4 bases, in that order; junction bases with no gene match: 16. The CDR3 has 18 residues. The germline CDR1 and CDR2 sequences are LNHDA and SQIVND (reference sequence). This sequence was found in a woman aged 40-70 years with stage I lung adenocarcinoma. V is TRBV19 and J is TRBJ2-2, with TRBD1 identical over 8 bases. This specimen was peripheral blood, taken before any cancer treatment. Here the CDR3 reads CASSLTRSGTGGTGELFF. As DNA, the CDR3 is TGTGCCAGTAGCTTAACCCGGTCGGGAACAGGGGGCACCGGGGAGCTGTTTTTT.